The 14 T cell receptor beta chains reported below all come from one sample, sequenced in a study of post-analysis software for immune sequencing data (dated by TCRdb to between 2014 and 2016). Paper-wide results and their limitations: Patients showed significantly higher frequencies than controls for 4 or 5 TRBV segments, among them TRBV5-6, TRBV5-1 and TRBV20-1.

These receptors have no identified antigens. To prepare the library, PCR was applied. For sequencing, an Illumina HiSeq 2500 was employed. To reduce PCR and sequencing biases, unique molecular identifiers were built into the TCR beta cDNA libraries. TCRdb ran its own pipeline on the public reads, namely fastp trimming at Q25 and MiXCR clone calling, and kept in-frame beta chains. Rows with one shared CDR3 protein collapse into an entry with the most common genes and DNA. The sample table lists fewer than 600,000 distinct CDR3 sequences, approximately 46% of them with a count of one. Together, the top ten hold about 12% of the sample. The specimen was blood. The receptor set was obtained from a girl aged 10 to 17 with multiple sclerosis.

The rearrangement links TRBV6-1 to TRBJ1-6; D ambiguous. Germline CDR1 reads MNHNS; CDR2 reads SASEGT. Trimming pared 7 bases from V and 7 bases from J, leaving 14 bases between. The CDR3 has 14 residues. CDR3 loop: CASTEAQLNSPLHF. The CDR3 DNA sequence: TGTGCCAGCACCGAGGCTCAGTTAAATTCACCCCTCCACTTT.

This clonotype has only one observation. This chain joins TRBV6-6 and TRBJ1-4, with TRBD1 matching over 8 bases. In germline, CDR1 is MNHNY, CDR2 SVGAGI (reference sequence). Trimming removed 4 bases from V and 7 bases from J; junction bases left unmatched: 8. This CDR3 spans 15 amino acids. In nucleotides, the CDR3 is TGTGCCAGCAGTTTCCCTGGGACAGGTACTGAAAAACTGTTTTTT. This codes for CASSFPGTGTEKLFF.

This clonotype was picked up one time. CDR3 coding DNA: TGCAGCGGAAATAGCGGGAGTATGAATGAGCAGTACTTC. This translates into CSGNSGSMNEQYF. The rearrangement uses TRBV29-1 and TRBJ2-5; 9 positions match TRBD2. Germline V CDR1 and CDR2: SQVTM, ANQGSEA. The CDR3 length is 13 residues. The trim removed 7 bases at V and 11 bases at J, leaving 14 bases unmatched.

This sequence joins TRBV29-1 and TRBJ2-1; 8 bases align to TRBD1. The CDR3 consists of 13 residues. The V and J ends lost 4 bases and 6 bases, in that order; junction bases with no gene match: 5. Germline V gene sequence: CDR1 SQVTM, CDR2 ANQGSEA. The CDR3 DNA sequence: TGCAGCGTTGCAGGGGGCAATTCCAATGAGCAGTTCTTC. Translated: CSVAGGNSNEQFF.

Only a few counts were recorded for this clonotype. This chain links TRBV27 with TRBJ2-7, with TRBD2 matching over 11 bases. This CDR3 has 16 residues. From germline, CDR1 is MNHEY and CDR2 SMNVEV (reference sequence). With 2 bases clipped from V and 0 bases from J, the junction kept 3 bases outside the gene matches. As DNA, the CDR3 is TGTGCCAGCAGTTTAGGGCTAGCGGGAGGCTCCTACGAGCAGTACTTC. Residues: CASSLGLAGGSYEQYF.

The V and J genes are TRBV5-1 and TRBJ2-7, with TRBD2 matching over 9 bases. Germline V lookup: CDR1 SGHRS, CDR2 YFSETQ. CDR3 size: 15 residues. The junction had 9 bases not matched to a gene; V was cut back by 3 bases and J by 5 bases. CDR3 DNA: TGCGCCAGCAGCTCCAGACCGGGACTAGCAGACGAGCAGTACTTC. It translates to CASSSRPGLADEQYF.

The chain carries TRBV20-1 and TRBJ2-1, with 15 positions matching TRBD2. CDR1 is DFQATT, CDR2 SNEGSKA, per germline (reference sequence). This CDR3 region has 15 residues. The junction had 3 bases not matched to a gene; V was cut back by 3 bases and J by 6 bases. This chain's CDR3 is CSARGLAGGSNEQFF. The CDR3 nucleotides read TGCAGTGCTAGGGGACTAGCGGGAGGTTCCAATGAGCAGTTCTTC.

V and J are TRBV2 and TRBJ2-7; D possibly corresponds to TRBD2 (5 bases). The better agreement between TRBJ2-5 and the DNA end casts doubt on the J call. CDR3 length: 12 residues. Germline V gene data show CDR1 as SNHLY and CDR2 as FYNNEI. The CDR3, as DNA: TGTGCCAGCAGATACAGCGGCGAGACCCAGTACTTC. The encoded protein is CASRYSGETQYF.

This clonotype was observed a few times. This chain connects TRBV12-3 or TRBV12-4 to TRBJ1-2, with no clear D. CDR3 length: 13 amino acids. V was clipped by 4 bases and J by 8 bases, with 14 bases between them. The CDR3 nucleotides are TGTGCCAGCAGTTGGCGGCTGGGCGTAGGCTACACCTTC. It encodes CASSWRLGVGYTF.

V gene TRBV6-6 combines with J gene TRBJ2-5; D unclear. Germline V gene data show CDR1 as MNHNY and CDR2 as SVGAGI (reference sequence). The CDR3 has 11 residues. The V end was cut by 6 bases, the J end by 6 bases, with 8 bases between. For the CDR3, the DNA is TGTGCCAGCAGCTCGGACCAGACCCAGTACTTC. Its protein product is CASSSDQTQYF.

The chain joins TRBV12-3 or TRBV12-4 to TRBJ1-2; D is ambiguous. The CDR3 totals 13 residues. Trimming pared 3 bases from V and 4 bases from J, leaving 9 bases between. The CDR3 loop reads CASSFAATYGYTF. The CDR3 region has the DNA TGTGCCAGCAGTTTCGCAGCTACCTATGGCTACACCTTC.

The chain is built from TRBV6-2 or TRBV6-3 and TRBJ2-3; D may be TRBD1 (5 bases). The germline V gene has CDR1 MNHEY and CDR2 SVGEGT. This CDR3 spans 13 amino acids. V shed 6 bases and J shed 4 bases, with 11 bases lying between them. Written as DNA, the CDR3 is TGTGCCAGCAGCCAGGGCGACGCAGATACGCAGTATTTT. Translation gives CASSQGDADTQYF.

The rearrangement joins TRBV29-1 to TRBJ1-4; no definite D call. Germline V lookup: CDR1 SQVTM, CDR2 ANQGSEA. Deletions cut 0 bases from V and 8 bases from J, with 10 bases between. This CDR3 contains 13 residues. DNA for the CDR3: TGCAGCGTTGAAGATCTTCCCCAGGAAAAACTGTTTTTT. It specifies CSVEDLPQEKLFF.

J is TRBJ2-1 and V is TRBV20-1; 7 bases are a match to TRBD1. Germline V gives CDR1 DFQATT, CDR2 SNEGSKA (reference sequence). V dropped 3 bases and J dropped 9; count of bases not matched to a gene: 11. The CDR3 is 14 residues long. As DNA, the CDR3 is TGCAGTGCTAGGGAAGGAAGACAGGGAGTTGAGCAGTTCTTC. Amino acids: CSAREGRQGVEQFF.